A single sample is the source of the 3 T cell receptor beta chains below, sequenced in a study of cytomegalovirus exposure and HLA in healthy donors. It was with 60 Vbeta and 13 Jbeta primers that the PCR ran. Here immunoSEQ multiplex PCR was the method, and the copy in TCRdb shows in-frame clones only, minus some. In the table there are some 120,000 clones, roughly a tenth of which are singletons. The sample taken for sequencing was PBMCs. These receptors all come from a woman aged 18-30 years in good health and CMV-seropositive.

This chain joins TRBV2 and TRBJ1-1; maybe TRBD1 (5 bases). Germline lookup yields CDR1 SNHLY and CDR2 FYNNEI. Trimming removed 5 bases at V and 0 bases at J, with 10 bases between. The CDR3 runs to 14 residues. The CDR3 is CASSLQGMNTEAFF. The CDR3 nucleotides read TGTGCCAGCAGTTTGCAGGGTATGAACACTGAAGCTTTCTTT.

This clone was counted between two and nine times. In DNA, the CDR3 is TGTGCCAGCAGTCCCGTCCCGTTCTCTGGAAACACCATATATTTT. Amino acid sequence: CASSPVPFSGNTIYF. The chain recombines TRBV6-5 with TRBJ1-3; D unclear. The V end lost 5 bases, the J end lost 0 bases, and 11 bases lay between the germline ends. CDR1 is MNHEY, CDR2 SVGAGI, per germline. This CDR3 contains 15 residues.

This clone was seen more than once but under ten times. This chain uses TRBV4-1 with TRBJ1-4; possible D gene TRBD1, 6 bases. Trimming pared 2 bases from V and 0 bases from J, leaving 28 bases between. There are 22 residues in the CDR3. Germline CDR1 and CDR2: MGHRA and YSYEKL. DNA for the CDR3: TGCGCCAGCAGCCAATCCCAAATTGGACAGATTATCGACACATCAACTAATGAAAAACTGTTTTTT. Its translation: CASSQSQIGQIIDTSTNEKLFF.